The 29 T cell receptor beta chains below all came from one sample that was sequenced in a study of cytomegalovirus exposure and HLA in healthy donors. PCR amplification relied on 60 Vbeta primers (plus 13 Jbeta primers). Method: immunoSEQ multiplex PCR; TCRdb's copy keeps in-frame clones and lacks some. The sample yields around 110,000 clones, about 70% seen once. Specimen: PBMCs. All receptors derive from a female donor in good health and CMV-seronegative.

This sequence joins TRBV29-1 and TRBJ2-2; TRBD1 is a possible D gene (5 bases). This CDR3 spans 15 amino acids. Germline V lookup: CDR1 SQVTM, CDR2 ANQGSEA. Trimming pared 0 bases from V and 7 bases from J, leaving 15 bases between. The CDR3 nucleotides read TGCAGCGTTGAAGAAGAGACAGTAAAAGACGGGGAGCTGTTTTTT. Translated, it gives CSVEEETVKDGELFF.

CDR3 in amino acids: CASSSLTSGSLYEQYF. CDR3 nucleotide sequence: TGTGCCAGCAGCTCACTTACTAGCGGGAGTCTCTACGAGCAGTACTTC. V usage is TRBV7-2 and J usage is TRBJ2-7, with 11 bases fitting TRBD2. Germline V gene sequence: CDR1 SGHTA, CDR2 FQGNSA. The length of the CDR3 is 16 residues. Trimming at V came to 4 bases and at J to 3 bases, leaving 8 bases not matched to a gene.

The rearrangement uses TRBV19 and TRBJ1-2, with 7 bases identical to TRBD1. This CDR3 is built from 15 residues. Germline V gene data show CDR1 as LNHDA and CDR2 as SQIVND (reference sequence). The V segment lost 1 base and the J segment 4 bases; nucleotides outside the gene matches: 6. The CDR3 DNA is TGTGCCAGTAGTATAGGTTTGGGACAGTTCTATGGCTACACCTTC. Protein product: CASSIGLGQFYGYTF.

The V gene is TRBV27, the J gene TRBJ1-5; D is undetermined. CDR3 length: 15 residues. Trimming shortened V by 6 bases and J by 0 bases, and 12 bases separated the two germline ends. CDR1 is MNHEY, CDR2 SMNVEV, per germline (reference sequence). The CDR3 loop is CASRAPGYSNQPQHF. Written as DNA, the CDR3 is TGTGCCAGCAGGGCCCCGGGTTATAGCAATCAGCCCCAGCATTTT.

This chain connects TRBV28 to TRBJ2-7; 11 bases map to TRBD2. Losses at the gene ends were 7 bases for V and 2 bases for J; bases not matched to a gene: 1. The CDR3 contains 13 residues. Germline loops: CDR1 MDHEN, CDR2 SYDVKM. CDR3 region: CASTLAGAYEQYF. The CDR3 bases are TGTGCCAGCACACTAGCGGGAGCCTACGAGCAGTACTTC.

The V gene is TRBV27, the J gene TRBJ2-7; the match to TRBD1 covers 12 bases. V gave up 7 bases and J gave up 5 bases; unmatched junction bases: 9. CDR3 length: 15 amino acids. Per germline, CDR1 MNHEY and CDR2 SMNVEV (reference sequence). This chain's CDR3 is CASNPSGTGGHEQYF. CDR3 sequence (DNA): TGTGCCAGCAACCCCTCCGGGACAGGGGGCCACGAGCAGTACTTC.

The rearrangement links TRBV4-3 to TRBJ2-5; maybe TRBD2 (6 bases). The germline CDR1 and CDR2 sequences are LGHNA and YSLEER. The length of the CDR3 is 15 residues. Trimming took off 0 bases at V and 4 bases at J, with 12 bases between the two ends. Here the CDR3 reads CASSQDPRGRETQYF. CDR3 in DNA: TGCGCCAGCAGCCAAGATCCGCGGGGAAGAGAGACCCAGTACTTC.

J is TRBJ1-1 and V is TRBV19; 7 bases are shared with TRBD1. Losses at the gene ends were 7 bases for V and 2 bases for J; bases not matched to a gene: 10. The length of the CDR3 is 15 residues. Germline V lookup: CDR1 LNHDA, CDR2 SQIVND (reference sequence). This chain's CDR3 is CASTEVGQLNTEAFF. The CDR3, as DNA: TGTGCCAGTACCGAAGTGGGACAGCTCAACACTGAAGCTTTCTTT.

A note on this clone: Sequence at one end of the junction differs from germline and may be a read error. The V gene is TRBV28, the J gene TRBJ1-1; D is perhaps TRBD1 (6 bases). This CDR3 comprises 11 residues. Germline assignment: CDR1 MDHEN and CDR2 SYDVKM. The CDR3 is CASSSYRELIF. Here the CDR3 DNA reads TGTGCCAGCAGTAGCTACAGGGAGCTGATCTTT.

The chain carries TRBV9 and TRBJ2-2; 8 bases fit TRBD2. CDR3 length: 15 residues. Per the germline V gene, CDR1 is SGDLS and CDR2 is YYNGEE. V dropped 0 bases and J dropped 7; count of bases not matched to a gene: 5. CDR3 region: CASSVEGTRGGELFF. For the CDR3, the DNA is TGTGCCAGCAGCGTAGAAGGGACTAGAGGCGGGGAGCTGTTTTTT.

The chain links TRBV9 to TRBJ2-5; maybe TRBD1 (6 bases). Trimming took off 3 bases at V and 9 bases at J, with 18 bases between the two ends. The length of the CDR3 is 14 residues. CDR1 and CDR2 from the germline V gene are SGDLS and YYNGEE. The CDR3 protein is CASSATGSTVSQYF. The CDR3 region has the DNA TGTGCCAGCAGCGCGACAGGATCAACGGTATCCCAGTACTTC.

There are a few counts of this clone. The chain links TRBV9 to TRBJ1-3; D remains unclear. The CDR3 is made up of 14 amino acids. V was shortened by 4 bases and J by 1 base, with 9 bases between the two germline ends. Germline assignment: CDR1 SGDLS and CDR2 YYNGEE. The CDR3 nucleotides are TGTGCCAGCAGCACCGGGATATCTGGAAACACCATATATTTT. It encodes CASSTGISGNTIYF.

The CDR3 sequence is CASSQLARRWEKLFF. CDR3 coding DNA: TGCGCCAGCAGTCAATTGGCTCGGAGGTGGGAAAAACTGTTTTTT. V gene TRBV23-1 combines with J gene TRBJ1-4; no reliable D call. Being an ORF, TRBV23-1 has a function that is uncertain. Trimming removed 1 base at V and 8 bases at J, with 14 bases between. This CDR3 spans 15 amino acids.

The chain uses TRBV7-6 and TRBJ1-4; 9 bases fit TRBD1. The CDR3 covers 16 residues. Germline values: CDR1 SGHVS, CDR2 FNYEAQ. Losses at the gene ends were 5 bases for V and 4 bases for J; bases not matched to a gene: 8. Here the CDR3 DNA reads TGTGCCAGCAGCCCTTACAGGGGGCAAAGTAATGAAAAACTGTTTTTT. Its translation: CASSPYRGQSNEKLFF. Based on the CDR3 plus reference TRBV7-6 and TRBJ1-4, the full variable domain is GAGVSQSPRYKVTKRGQDVALRCDPISGHVSLYWYRQALGQGPEFLTYFNYEAQQDKSGLPNDRFSAERPEGSISTLTIQRTEQRDSAMYRCASSPYRGQSNEKLFFGSGTQLSVL.

The genes are TRBV6-1 and TRBJ2-7, with a possible D match to TRBD1 (5 bases). The CDR3 runs to 14 residues. Deletions cut 4 bases from V and 4 bases from J, with 14 bases between. CDR1 is MNHNS, CDR2 SASEGT, per germline. DNA of the CDR3: TGTGCCAGCAGTGTTACAGGCCCGCGTTACGAGCAGTACTTC. It yields the protein CASSVTGPRYEQYF.

The chain has TRBV5-1 and TRBJ2-7; D may be TRBD2 (6 bases). The germline gives CDR1 SGHRS, CDR2 YFSETQ. The CDR3 length is 14 residues. Trimming removed 2 bases from V and 5 bases from J, with 14 bases in between. CDR3 DNA sequence: TGCGCCAGCAGCTTAGGTCGGGAGCTGAACGAGCAGTACTTC. It is translated as CASSLGRELNEQYF.

J is TRBJ1-6 and V is TRBV25-1, with 7 bases matching TRBD1. Germline-derived CDR1 and CDR2 are MGHDK and SYGVNS. V shed 7 bases and J 9 bases; nucleotides not matched to a gene: 6. The CDR3 runs to 13 residues. The CDR3 DNA sequence: TGTGCCAGCACCGACAGGGAAAGTTCACCCCTCCACTTT. Translating gives CASTDRESSPLHF.

The chain combines TRBV7-8 with TRBJ2-5; D is perhaps TRBD2 (6 bases). CDR1 is SGHVS and CDR2 is FQNEAQ in the germline V gene. The V gene lost 2 bases and the J gene lost 6 bases, with 25 bases spanning the gap. There are 18 residues in the CDR3. This chain's CDR3 is CASSLRRGREEERKTQYF. CDR3 DNA sequence: TGTGCCAGCAGCTTAAGGAGGGGCAGGGAGGAGGAACGGAAGACCCAGTACTTC.

This chain uses TRBV19 with TRBJ2-3, with 9 bases fitting TRBD2. Germline loops: CDR1 LNHDA, CDR2 SQIVND (reference sequence). The V and J ends lost 4 bases and 3 bases, in that order; junction bases with no gene match: 11. The CDR3 contains 17 residues. As DNA, the CDR3 is TGTGCCAGTAGTACCCCTCCCAGCGGGAGGTGGACAGATACGCAGTATTTT. Translation: CASSTPPSGRWTDTQYF.

This clone was seen a few times. The V and J genes are TRBV2 and TRBJ1-2; TRBD1 aligns across 10 bases. CDR3 length equals 17 residues. CDR1 and CDR2 from the germline V gene are SNHLY and FYNNEI. V lost 4 bases and J lost 1; bases outside the gene matches: 9. The CDR3 nucleotides read TGTGCCAGCAGTGGGAGGGGGACAGGGGACCATAACTATGGCTACACCTTC. Residues: CASSGRGTGDHNYGYTF.

The chain links TRBV9 to TRBJ2-7, with TRBD2 matching over 13 bases. There are 17 residues in the CDR3. CDR1 and CDR2 (germline): SGDLS, YYNGEE. J was trimmed by 7 bases and V by 4 bases; bases with no gene match: 14. This CDR3 reads CASSPRSELAGGGEQYF. DNA for the CDR3: TGTGCCAGCAGCCCACGGTCGGAACTAGCGGGAGGGGGTGAGCAGTACTTC.

This clone has just a few counts. The gene calls are TRBV9 and TRBJ2-6, with D unresolved. This CDR3 has 13 residues. CDR1 is SGDLS, CDR2 YYNGEE, per germline. V lost 3 bases, J lost 2 bases, and 3 bases lay in between. The CDR3 here is CASSATGANVLTF. For the CDR3, the DNA is TGTGCCAGCAGCGCAACTGGGGCCAACGTCCTGACTTTC.

Notes on this clone: Other DNA sequences within the sample encode an identical CDR3. V gene TRBV9 combines with J gene TRBJ2-5; 13 bases are a match to TRBD2. This CDR3 has 15 residues. Per the germline V gene, CDR1 is SGDLS and CDR2 is YYNGEE. The V segment lost 7 bases and the J segment 5 bases; nucleotides outside the gene matches: 8. The CDR3 region is CASSKLAGGLETQYF. In nucleotides, the CDR3 is TGTGCCAGCTCCAAACTAGCGGGAGGGTTGGAGACCCAGTACTTC.

The rearrangement joins TRBV15 to TRBJ1-1, with 10 bases fitting TRBD1. This CDR3 contains 16 residues. The J segment lost 1 base and the V segment lost 1 base, leaving 3 bases of the junction unmatched. CDR1 and CDR2 (germline): LNHNV, YYDKDF (reference sequence). CDR3 loop: CATSRAWTGGNTEAFF. CDR3 DNA: TGTGCCACCAGCAGAGCCTGGACAGGGGGGAACACTGAAGCTTTCTTT.

The table lists this clone with a few counts. The rearrangement uses TRBV5-1 and TRBJ2-7; 7 bases match TRBD2. Germline V CDR1 and CDR2: SGHRS, YFSETQ. The CDR3 is 15 amino acids. V shed 0 bases and J 4 bases; nucleotides not matched to a gene: 7. This chain's CDR3 is CASSLDVGRKYEQYF. The CDR3, as DNA: TGCGCCAGCAGCTTGGACGTCGGGAGGAAATACGAGCAGTACTTC.

J is TRBJ2-5 and V is TRBV5-4; 7 positions agree with TRBD2. J was trimmed by 5 bases and V by 0 bases; bases with no gene match: 4. The CDR3 loop spans 14 amino acids. The germline V gene has CDR1 SGHNT and CDR2 YYREEE (reference sequence). The CDR3 sequence: CASSLASGVETQYF. The DNA of the CDR3 is TGTGCCAGCAGCTTGGCTAGCGGAGTGGAGACCCAGTACTTC.

The chain links TRBV6-1 to TRBJ2-7, with 9 bases fitting TRBD2. The junction had 5 bases not matched to a gene; V was cut back by 7 bases and J by 1 base. Germline CDR1 reads MNHNS; CDR2 reads SASEGT. The length of the CDR3 is 14 residues. In DNA, the CDR3 is TGTGCCAGCAAGGCTAGCGGGACTTCCTACGAGCAGTACTTC. Translation: CASKASGTSYEQYF.

This clone has a handful of counts. This chain uses TRBV7-9 with TRBJ1-3, with 9 positions matching TRBD1. V shed 2 bases, J shed 7 bases, and the junction held 6 bases outside the gene matches. Germline V gene lookup returns CDR1 SEHNR and CDR2 FQNEAQ (reference sequence). This CDR3 region has 15 residues. This CDR3 reads CASSLWTGEGNTIYF. CDR3 DNA sequence: TGTGCCAGCAGCTTATGGACAGGGGAGGGTAACACCATATATTTT.

This sequence joins TRBV10-1 and TRBJ1-2; 9 bases are a match to TRBD1. CDR3 length: 15 amino acids. Trimming removed 4 bases from V and 6 bases from J; junction bases left unmatched: 9. Germline assignment: CDR1 WNHNN and CDR2 SYGVQD (reference sequence). In DNA, the CDR3 is TGCGCCAGCAGTGCGGAGACAGGGGGTGTTCATGGCTACACCTTC. This gives the protein CASSAETGGVHGYTF.